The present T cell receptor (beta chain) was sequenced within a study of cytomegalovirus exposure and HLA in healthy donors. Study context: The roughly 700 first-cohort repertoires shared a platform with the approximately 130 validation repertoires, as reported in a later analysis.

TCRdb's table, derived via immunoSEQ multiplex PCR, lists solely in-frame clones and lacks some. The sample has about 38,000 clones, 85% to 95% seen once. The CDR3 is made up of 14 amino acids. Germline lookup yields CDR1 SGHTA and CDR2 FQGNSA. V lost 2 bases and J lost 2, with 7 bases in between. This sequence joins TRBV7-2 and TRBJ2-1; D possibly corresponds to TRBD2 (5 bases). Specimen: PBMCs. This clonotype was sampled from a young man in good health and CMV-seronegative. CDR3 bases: TGTGCCAGCAGCTTACTAGCCCCCTACAATGAGCAGTTCTTC. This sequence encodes CASSLLAPYNEQFF.